Listed below are T cell receptor beta chains from one sample, sequenced in a study of shared clonotypes between healthy human individuals. This table comes from immunoSEQ multiplex PCR, and its TCRdb copy is limited to in-frame clones, with some not included. The table includes over 2,000,000 clones, 85% to 95% detected once. The sample comprised naive CD8+ T cells from PBMCs. The receptors come from a man aged 18 to 29 in good health. Some clones in this sample may be carry-over from other donors' samples. Each CDR3 is given with its conserved first and last residue. A D gene is named only where the DNA matches it firmly. Size is stated for part of the rows, as once, few or many counts, or as a class when the clone is expanded.

clone_size	v_call	j_call	d_call	cdr3_nt	cdr3_aa
-	TRBV18	TRBJ2-7	-	TGTGCCAGCTCCCTTAGCGAGAGCTCCTACGAGCAGTACTTC	CASSLSESSYEQYF
-	TRBV21-1	TRBJ2-7	-	TGTGCCAGCAGTAACAGCTCCTACGAGCAGTACTTC	CASSNSSYEQYF
-	TRBV10-1	TRBJ2-3	TRBD2	TGCGCCAGCAGTGACGGGACTAGCGGGAACAAAGATACGCAGTATTTT	CASSDGTSGNKDTQYF
-	TRBV9	TRBJ2-1	TRBD1	TGTGCCAGCAGCACCCGGGACAGTCACAATGAGCAGTTCTTC	CASSTRDSHNEQFF
-	TRBV4-3	TRBJ2-4	TRBD2	TGCGCCAGCAGCCAAGAAGGGGAGGGTGTAGCCAAAAACATTCAGTACTTC	CASSQEGEGVAKNIQYF
-	TRBV27	TRBJ2-1	-	TGTGCCAGCAGTTTATTCCCCACTCAACTAGTAGACAATGAGCAGTTCTTC	CASSLFPTQLVDNEQFF
-	TRBV27	TRBJ2-7	-	TGTGCCAGCAGTTTAAGGGGGACGGAATACTACGAGCAGTACTTC	CASSLRGTEYYEQYF
-	TRBV5-6	TRBJ2-7	-	TGTGCCAGCAGCTCCCTTCACGAGCAGTACTTC	CASSSLHEQYF
-	TRBV29-1	TRBJ2-3	TRBD1	TGCAGCGAATCGACAGGGGGATACACAGATACGCAGTATTTT	CSESTGGYTDTQYF
-	TRBV5-1	TRBJ2-4	TRBD1	TGCGCCAGCAGCCAGGGGGTTGGGGACATTCAGTACTTC	CASSQGVGDIQYF
-	TRBV7-9	TRBJ1-1	-	TGTGCCGCTCAAAGAGGACCGAACACTGAAGCTTTCTTT	CAAQRGPNTEAFF
-	TRBV11-3	TRBJ2-1	TRBD1	TGTGCCAGCAGCCAAGGGCACAGGGGGCTCAATGAGCAGTTCTTC	CASSQGHRGLNEQFF
-	TRBV6-5	TRBJ1-3	-	TGTGCCAGCAGACCTGGACGGAACTCTGGAAACACCATATATTTT	CASRPGRNSGNTIYF
once	TRBV27	TRBJ1-2	TRBD1	TGTGCCAGCAGTTTTACAGGGGCTAACTATGGCTACACCTTC	CASSFTGANYGYTF
-	TRBV11-1	TRBJ1-1	-	TGTGCCAGCAGCTTATGGCAGGGAACTGAAGCTTTCTTT	CASSLWQGTEAFF
-	TRBV19	TRBJ1-5	-	TGTGCCAGTAGTAAAGGTTCGGTCGTAAGCAATCAGCCCCAGCATTTT	CASSKGSVVSNQPQHF
-	TRBV27	TRBJ2-7	-	TGTGCCAGCAGCGAGGGCAGCTCCTACGAGCAGTACTTC	CASSEGSSYEQYF
many	TRBV28	TRBJ1-5	-	TGTGCCAGCAGTTTACCCGGATATAGCAATCAGCCCCAGCATTTT	CASSLPGYSNQPQHF